This is a list of T cell receptor beta chains from one sample in a study of blood T cell repertoires in COVID-19. Libraries were prepared by immunoSEQ multiplex PCR; TCRdb keeps only in-frame clonotypes and omits some of them. The repertoire holds some 110,000 clones, 82% seen once, with less than 8% in the top ten. The material sequenced was peripheral blood. These receptors were collected from a man between 65 and 85 years old with active or convalescent COVID-19. Each CDR3 is given with its conserved first and last residue. D genes are given only for firm matches. Some rows have no size entry. The others give once, few or many, or a class for an expanded clone.

abundance | j_gene | d_gene | v_gene | CDR3aa | CDR3nt
- | TRBJ2-3 | - | TRBV18 | CASSPPTGLDTQYF | TGTGCCAGCTCACCACCGACAGGCCTAGATACGCAGTATTTT
- | TRBJ1-5 | - | TRBV6-5 | CASRVGNQPQHF | TGTGCCAGCCGGGTGGGCAATCAGCCCCAGCATTTT
- | TRBJ1-3 | - | TRBV6-1 | CASSEQLRVSGNTIYF | TGTGCCAGCAGTGAACAGTTGAGGGTTTCTGGAAACACCATATATTTT
once | TRBJ1-4 | - | TRBV7-2 | CASSFQNEKLFF | TGTGCCAGCAGCTTTCAGAATGAAAAACTGTTTTTT
- | TRBJ2-1 | - | TRBV21-1 | CASSKASSGRLDEQFF | TGTGCCAGCAGCAAAGCGTCTAGCGGGAGGCTGGATGAGCAGTTCTTC
- | TRBJ2-5 | - | TRBV12-3/TRBV12-4 | CASSLIIPETQYF | TGTGCCAGCAGCCTTATAATTCCAGAGACCCAGTACTTC
- | TRBJ2-7 | TRBD2 | TRBV4-2 | CASSQDDSGGRYEQYF | TGTGCCAGCAGCCAAGATGACAGCGGGGGGCGATACGAGCAGTACTTC
- | TRBJ1-4 | - | TRBV11-2 | CASSEHDEKLFF | TGTGCCAGCAGCGAACATGATGAAAAACTGTTTTTT
once | TRBJ2-1 | TRBD1 | TRBV4-1 | CASSQDSATDRGRYNEQFF | TGCGCCAGCAGCCAAGATTCCGCGACCGACAGGGGACGATACAATGAGCAGTTCTTC
- | TRBJ1-2 | TRBD1 | TRBV19 | CASIPTGGSNYGYTF | TGTGCCAGTATCCCGACAGGGGGCTCTAACTATGGCTACACCTTC